These 30 T cell receptor beta chains were sequenced from one sample in a study of cytomegalovirus exposure and HLA in healthy donors. The protocol was immunoSEQ multiplex PCR, while the TCRdb copy is restricted to in-frame clones and leaves out a portion. Altogether 85,000 to 90,000 clones are present, 96% being singletons, with the ten largest covering roughly 0.78%. Sequencing used PBMCs. These receptor sequences come from a man between 18 and 29 years old in good health and CMV-seronegative.

The chain joins TRBV11-2 to TRBJ2-1, with a tentative D call TRBD2 (5 bases). V was cut by 1 base and J by 0 bases, with 7 bases left in between. This CDR3 region has 15 residues. The germline V gene encodes CDR1 SGHAT and CDR2 FQNNGV. The CDR3 DNA reads TGTGCCAGCAGCTTAGCGGGGAACTCCTACAATGAGCAGTTCTTC. It codes for CASSLAGNSYNEQFF. The whole variable domain, filled in from reference TRBV11-2 and TRBJ2-1, reads EAGVAQSPRYKIIEKRQSVAFWCNPISGHATLYWYQQILGQGPKLLIQFQNNGVVDDSQLPKDRFSAERLKGVDSTLKIQPAKLEDSAVYLCASSLAGNSYNEQFFGPGTRLTVL.

This clone was seen only once. The V and J genes are TRBV5-1 and TRBJ2-5; weak D call: TRBD1 (5 bases). Germline V gene lookup returns CDR1 SGHRS and CDR2 YFSETQ. V was shortened by 2 bases and J by 3 bases, with 8 bases between the two germline ends. CDR3 size: 13 residues. The CDR3 region is CASSFEGEETQYF. The CDR3 bases are TGCGCCAGCAGCTTCGAAGGGGAAGAGACCCAGTACTTC.

The V gene is TRBV7-8, the J gene TRBJ2-7; no firm D call. Trimming took 0 bases from V and 2 from J, leaving 8 bases between them. Germline V gene data show CDR1 as SGHVS and CDR2 as FQNEAQ. The CDR3 runs 14 residues. The CDR3 bases are TGTGCCAGCAGCTTAGCGCTTGGGGCCTACGAGCAGTACGTC. Amino acid sequence: CASSLALGAYEQYV.

This sequence joins TRBV30 and TRBJ1-1; D is undetermined. V gave up 4 bases and J gave up 1 base, with 10 bases separating them. The CDR3 spans 13 residues. Germline V CDR1 and CDR2: GTSNPN, SVGIG (reference sequence). The CDR3 DNA reads TGTGCCTGGATGCGGCGTGCGAACACTGAAGCTTTCTTT. Protein sequence: CAWMRRANTEAFF.

The sample holds one count of this clone. V usage is TRBV5-1 and J usage is TRBJ2-1; 13 positions agree with TRBD2. The length of the CDR3 is 16 residues. V dropped 5 bases and J dropped 4; count of bases not matched to a gene: 6. Germline V gives CDR1 SGHRS, CDR2 YFSETQ. DNA of the CDR3: TGCGCCAGCAGTCCCCAACTAGCGGGAGGGTACAATGAGCAGTTCTTC. Protein: CASSPQLAGGYNEQFF.

This rearrangement joins TRBV19 to TRBJ2-4; D is perhaps TRBD1 (5 bases). Trimming left V 8 bases short and J 8 bases short, with 10 bases between. This CDR3 contains 11 residues. Germline V lookup: CDR1 LNHDA, CDR2 SQIVND (reference sequence). The CDR3 nucleotides read TGTGCCAGTGGGCAGGGTGACATTCAGTACTTC. Residues: CASGQGDIQYF.

To note about this clone: This same CDR3 is encoded by further DNA sequences in the sample. The J gene is TRBJ2-1, the V gene TRBV5-1, with D tentatively TRBD1 (5 bases). Trimming stripped 0 bases from V and 0 bases from J, with 7 bases between. Per germline, CDR1 SGHRS and CDR2 YFSETQ. The CDR3 sequence is 15 residues long. The CDR3 region has the DNA TGCGCCAGCAGCTTGGGCCAGGGCTCCTACAATGAGCAGTTCTTC. Residues: CASSLGQGSYNEQFF.

This clone was seen just once. This chain links TRBV9 with TRBJ2-3, with D maybe TRBD2 (6 bases). The V end lost 0 bases, the J end lost 0 bases, and 8 bases lay between the germline ends. The CDR3 length is 15 residues. CDR1 and CDR2 from the germline V gene are SGDLS and YYNGEE. The CDR3 region has the DNA TGTGCCAGCAGCGTAGACGGGACTAGCACAGATACGCAGTATTTT. Protein product: CASSVDGTSTDTQYF.

The sample holds a few counts of this clone. This chain connects TRBV2 to TRBJ1-5; 7 bases are shared with TRBD1. CDR1 SNHLY and CDR2 FYNNEI come from the germline V gene. The CDR3 is 13 residues long. Trimming at V came to 9 bases and at J to 2 bases, leaving 4 bases not matched to a gene. The CDR3 DNA is TGTGCCAGTACAGGGGAGGGCAATCAGCCCCAGCATTTT. Amino acids: CASTGEGNQPQHF.

The chain employs TRBV5-4 and TRBJ2-2, with 12 bases identical to TRBD2. This CDR3 has 15 residues. Germline trimming cut 5 bases from V and 5 bases from J; bases unmatched to any gene: 4. CDR1 and CDR2 (germline): SGHNT, YYREEE (reference sequence). CDR3 in DNA: TGTGCCAGCAGTTCTGGGACTAGCGGGACCGGGGAGCTGTTTTTT. Encoded protein: CASSSGTSGTGELFF.

J is TRBJ2-5 and V is TRBV19; a weak D match, TRBD1 (6 bases). Germline V gives CDR1 LNHDA, CDR2 SQIVND (reference sequence). This CDR3 is built from 14 residues. V dropped 6 bases and J dropped 3 bases, with 14 bases sitting between them. CDR3 sequence: CASSRDKWKETQYF. Written as DNA, the CDR3 is TGTGCCAGTAGCCGGGACAAGTGGAAAGAGACCCAGTACTTC. Complete variable domain (other parts from reference TRBV19 and TRBJ2-5): DGGITQSPKYLFRKEGQNVTLSCEQNLNHDAMYWYRQDPGQGLRLIYYSQIVNDFQKGDIAEGYSVSREKKESFPLTVTSAQKNPTAFYLCASSRDKWKETQYFGPGTRLLVL.

V usage is TRBV6-5 and J usage is TRBJ1-2, with D possibly matching TRBD1 (6 bases). The CDR3 is made up of 15 amino acids. V shed 6 bases and J shed 1 base, with 15 bases lying between them. Germline V gives CDR1 MNHEY, CDR2 SVGAGI. Written as DNA, the CDR3 is TGTGCCAGCAGCCCTGACAGGACGATTAACTATGGCTACACCTTC. Translated, it gives CASSPDRTINYGYTF.

This clone was seen only once. V and J are TRBV7-9 and TRBJ2-5; tentative D call: TRBD1 (6 bases). Trimming cost V 5 bases and J 0 bases, with 13 bases left between them. Per the germline V gene, CDR1 is SEHNR and CDR2 is FQNEAQ (reference sequence). The CDR3 consists of 15 residues. The CDR3 coding sequence is TGTGCCAGCAGCCCGCTGTACAGGGACCAAGAGACCCAGTACTTC. Encoded protein: CASSPLYRDQETQYF.

The CDR3 protein is CASRVAVSTDTQYF. The CDR3 region has the DNA TGTGCCAGCAGAGTTGCGGTGAGCACAGATACGCAGTATTTT. The rearrangement joins TRBV27 to TRBJ2-3, with no clear D. Germline V gives CDR1 MNHEY, CDR2 SMNVEV (reference sequence). Trimming pared 6 bases from V and 0 bases from J, leaving 10 bases between. The CDR3 loop spans 14 amino acids.

J is TRBJ1-1 and V is TRBV4-3; 7 bases are a match to TRBD1. The CDR3 is 13 amino acids. The germline gives CDR1 LGHNA, CDR2 YSLEER. J gave up 6 bases and V 6 bases, and 7 bases lay outside the gene matches. The CDR3 region has the DNA TGCGCCAGCAGGCGTGACAGGGTTGCTGAAGCTTTCTTT. As protein: CASRRDRVAEAFF.

This chain connects TRBV11-3 to TRBJ2-3, with a possible D match to TRBD2 (5 bases). The germline gives CDR1 SGHNT, CDR2 YENEEA. Trimming cost V 1 base and J 4 bases, with 9 bases left between them. CDR3 size: 14 residues. The DNA for the CDR3 is TGTGCCAGCAGCTTAGCTGACGGGGCAGATACGCAGTATTTT. Translated: CASSLADGADTQYF.

The chain recombines TRBV5-5 with TRBJ1-4; 9 bases fit TRBD1. CDR3 length equals 14 residues. Germline lookup yields CDR1 SGHKS and CDR2 YYEKEE (reference sequence). With 6 bases clipped from V and 7 bases from J, the junction kept 7 bases outside the gene matches. CDR3 DNA sequence: TGTGCCAGCACCTTACAGGGGGCGGTTGAAAAACTGTTTTTT. Its protein is CASTLQGAVEKLFF.

A single count supports this clone. The V and J genes are TRBV7-9 and TRBJ1-1; the D gene is possibly TRBD1 (6 bases). Germline V gene lookup returns CDR1 SEHNR and CDR2 FQNEAQ (reference sequence). Trimming removed 3 bases at V and 6 bases at J, with 11 bases between. The CDR3 runs to 13 residues. The CDR3 loop reads CASSFSDRSEAFF. CDR3 DNA: TGTGCCAGCAGCTTTAGTGACAGGTCTGAAGCTTTCTTT.

This clone was counted once. V gene TRBV19 combines with J gene TRBJ2-1; TRBD2 aligns across 8 bases. V lost 3 bases, J lost 2 bases, and 3 bases stayed unmatched. This CDR3 has 15 amino acids. CDR1 is LNHDA, CDR2 SQIVND, per germline (reference sequence). DNA of the CDR3: TGTGCCAGTAGTATCACCGGGAGGGCCTACAATGAGCAGTTCTTC. Residues: CASSITGRAYNEQFF.

This clone was detected once. This chain connects TRBV30 to TRBJ1-4; weak D call: TRBD1 (6 bases). V shed 1 base and J shed 5 bases, with 8 bases lying between them. The CDR3 contains 13 residues. Germline-derived CDR1 and CDR2 are GTSNPN and SVGIG (reference sequence). CDR3 nucleotides: TGTGCCTGGAGTGGGGGGCCGAATGAAAAACTGTTTTTT. Encoded protein: CAWSGGPNEKLFF.

This rearrangement joins TRBV27 to TRBJ1-1; D not resolved. CDR1 is MNHEY and CDR2 is SMNVEV in the germline V gene (reference sequence). The CDR3 is 16 amino acids. Trimming removed 5 bases from V and 0 bases from J, with 16 bases in between. CDR3 protein: CASSPGGKIMNTEAFF. The CDR3 nucleotides are TGTGCCAGCAGTCCAGGAGGTAAAATCATGAACACTGAAGCTTTCTTT.

The CDR3 reads CASSRRNVGWVGDEQYF. CDR3 DNA: TGCGCCAGCAGCCGCCGAAACGTGGGGTGGGTCGGGGACGAGCAGTACTTC. V and J are TRBV4-1 and TRBJ2-7, with D maybe TRBD2 (5 bases). The CDR3 contains 17 residues. The V gene lost 4 bases and the J gene lost 5 bases, with 24 bases spanning the gap. The V gene's germline CDR1 is MGHRA and CDR2 YSYEKL.

The chain uses TRBV6-1 and TRBJ1-1; D ambiguous. The germline V and J ends were trimmed by 0 bases and 4 bases, with 9 bases remaining between them. The CDR3 spans 14 residues. CDR1 and CDR2 (germline): MNHNS, SASEGT. The CDR3 sequence: CASSEAEGFTEAFF. Written as DNA, the CDR3 is TGTGCCAGCAGTGAAGCCGAGGGTTTCACTGAAGCTTTCTTT.

The chain employs TRBV11-2 and TRBJ2-3, with unresolved D. The CDR3 loop spans 13 amino acids. CDR1 SGHAT and CDR2 FQNNGV come from the germline V gene. V was cut by 0 bases and J by 6 bases, with 7 bases left in between. The CDR3 here is CASSLEGRDTQYF. CDR3 in DNA: TGTGCCAGCAGCTTAGAGGGCCGGGATACGCAGTATTTT.

The V call is TRBV18, the J call TRBJ2-3, with TRBD2 identical over 7 bases. J lost 1 base, V lost 0 bases, and 4 bases had no gene match. Germline V lookup: CDR1 KGHSH, CDR2 LQKENI. This CDR3 contains 16 residues. The chain's CDR3 is CASSPPLGLGTDTQYF. The CDR3 DNA is TGTGCCAGCTCACCACCGTTAGGACTAGGCACAGATACGCAGTATTTT.

This clone occurred once. The chain carries TRBV27 and TRBJ2-7, with D maybe TRBD1 (6 bases). V was pared by 7 bases and J by 4 bases, with 23 bases between. There are 16 residues in the CDR3. CDR1 and CDR2 (germline): MNHEY, SMNVEV (reference sequence). CDR3 nucleotide sequence: TGTGCCAGCACCAAACACCGGACAGTTTGTAATTACGAGCAGTACGTC. As protein: CASTKHRTVCNYEQYV.

In this sample, this clone turned up once. The rearrangement uses TRBV9 and TRBJ2-7; 9 bases line up with TRBD1. The CDR3 is made up of 13 amino acids. Germline lookup yields CDR1 SGDLS and CDR2 YYNGEE. J lost 5 bases, V lost 0 bases, and 0 bases had no gene match. The CDR3 DNA is TGTGCCAGCAGCGTAGGACAGGGGGACGAGCAGTACTTC. This codes for CASSVGQGDEQYF.

The V and J genes are TRBV19 and TRBJ1-1, with 8 nucleotides matching TRBD1. The CDR3 spans 17 residues. From germline, CDR1 is LNHDA and CDR2 SQIVND (reference sequence). Trimming took 1 base from V and 7 from J; bases not matched to a gene: 14. The CDR3 nucleotides are TGTGCCAGTAGTATAGGAATTTTAGGACAGGGCCTCGGTGAAGCTTTCTTT. Translation gives CASSIGILGQGLGEAFF.

The chain couples TRBV27 to TRBJ2-1, with 8 positions matching TRBD2. This CDR3 comprises 14 residues. CDR1 and CDR2 from the germline V gene are MNHEY and SMNVEV (reference sequence). V dropped 8 bases and J dropped 3; count of bases not matched to a gene: 6. The CDR3 coding sequence is TGTGCCAGCGGGAAGCGGGAGCGCTACAATGAGCAGTTCTTC. It encodes CASGKRERYNEQFF.

The V gene is TRBV11-2, the J gene TRBJ2-7, with TRBD1 identical over 9 bases. CDR1 is SGHAT and CDR2 is FQNNGV in the germline V gene. The length of the CDR3 is 13 residues. V lost 3 bases and J lost 5; bases outside the gene matches: 2. In nucleotides, the CDR3 is TGTGCCAGCAGCTTTACAGGGGGCAACGAGCAGTACGTC. It encodes CASSFTGGNEQYV.